Below, one T cell receptor (beta chain) is given with its context. The antigen remains undetermined. V lost 0 bases and J lost 7, with 11 bases in between. Germline CDR1 and CDR2: SGHRS and YFSETQ. The CDR3 consists of 14 residues. These data come from a study of blood T cells in healthy people across ages. Whole-study findings and limits: While age rose, TCR beta diversity per million T cells dropped in a roughly linear way. Without sorted subsets, naive and antigen-experienced compartments could not be conclusively compared. Both naive CD4+ cell counts and diversity were greater in long-lived donors than in aged donors.

Then a second PCR, running about 7 to 11 cycles, was carried out with a sample-barcoded 5' primer and a J-beta primer mix. TCRdb redid the calling of the 5' RACE reads with MiXCR, one entry per CDR3 protein. The profile shows approximately 800,000 distinct CDR3 sequences, about 56% of them singletons. Individuals who donated were healthy Caucasians from Russia aged 6 to 90. V is TRBV5-1 and J is TRBJ1-5, with D possibly being TRBD1 (5 bases). This receptor was taken from a man aged 35-49 years in good health. The sequenced sample was blood. As DNA, the CDR3 is TGCGCCAGCAGCTTGGTAGGGGACGGGCAGCCCCAGCATTTT. Protein sequence: CASSLVGDGQPQHF.